This T cell receptor (beta chain) was sequenced for a study of immune evolution from preneoplasia to lung adenocarcinoma. Study outcomes and limitations: Clonality was highest in normal lung, lower in later-stage lesions apparently.

Resections took place in Japan or China from the mid-2010s to the late 2010s. The data were produced by immunoSEQ multiplex PCR, yet TCRdb's version contains in-frame clones alone and is incomplete. The table records a few thousand clones, around 70% of them present only once. Deletions cut 0 bases from V and 5 bases from J, with 19 bases between. This CDR3 comprises 17 residues. Germline lookup yields CDR1 SGHVS and CDR2 FQNEAQ. This clone was counted a few times. Its antigen is unidentified. Material: FFPE adjacent normal lung tissue. The rearrangement joins TRBV7-8 to TRBJ2-5; no reliable D call. The TCR sequence derives from a person aged 60-80 years with lung adenocarcinoma. CDR3 in DNA: TGTGCCAGCAGCTTAGCCTCCGCCCCAGGTGATCGGGAGACCCAGTACTTC. Its protein product is CASSLASAPGDRETQYF.